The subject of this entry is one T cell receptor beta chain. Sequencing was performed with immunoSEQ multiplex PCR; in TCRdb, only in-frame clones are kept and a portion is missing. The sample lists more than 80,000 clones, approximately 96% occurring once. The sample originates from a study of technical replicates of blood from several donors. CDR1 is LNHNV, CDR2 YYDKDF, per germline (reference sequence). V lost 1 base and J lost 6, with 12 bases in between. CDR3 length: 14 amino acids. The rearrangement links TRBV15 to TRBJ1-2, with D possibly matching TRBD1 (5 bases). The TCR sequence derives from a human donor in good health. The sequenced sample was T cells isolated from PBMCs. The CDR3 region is CATSRVGGADGYTF. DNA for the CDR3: TGTGCCACCAGCAGAGTGGGTGGGGCAGATGGCTACACCTTC.